The 30 T cell receptor beta chains in this list originate from one sample, sequenced in a study of molecular identifiers for immune sequencing clone quantification. TCRdb reprocessed the PCR reads via MiXCR and lists one record per CDR3 protein. The data hold about 510,000 distinct CDR3 sequences, with about 22% observed a single time. The sequencing input was naive CD8+ T cells from blood, with Jurkat cell RNA spiked in. This sample's subset: FACS-sorted CD8+CD4-CCR7+CD45RA+ naive T cells. All receptors derive from a human donor in good health. Some libraries in this study had Jurkat cell RNA spiked in.

This rearrangement joins TRBV7-7 to TRBJ2-5, with 13 bases fitting TRBD2. The V and J ends lost 8 bases and 3 bases, in that order; junction bases with no gene match: 9. Germline-derived CDR1 and CDR2 are SSHAT and FNYEAQ (reference sequence). The CDR3 spans 16 residues. DNA for the CDR3: TGTGCCAGCGGCCAACCAGGGACTAGCGGGGAAGAGACCCAGTACTTC. It yields the protein CASGQPGTSGEETQYF.

As regards this clonotype: A single base separates this from a much larger clone, so it may be a read error. A read error is likely, as this CDR3 ends without the conserved phenylalanine or tryptophan. The gene calls are TRBV4-3 and TRBJ2-3; TRBD1 aligns across 10 bases. Germline values: CDR1 LGHNA, CDR2 YSLEER. This CDR3 contains 16 residues. V dropped 5 bases and J dropped 3; count of bases not matched to a gene: 8. CDR3 coding DNA: TGCGCCAGCAGCTCTGAGCCGGGACAGGGGACAGATACGCAGTATCTT. It specifies CASSSEPGQGTDTQYL.

Comments on this clonotype: This may be a read error, as it is one base from a much larger clone. The rearrangement joins TRBV6-6 to TRBJ1-4; a weak D match, TRBD1 (6 bases). The CDR3 has 14 amino acids. Germline V CDR1 and CDR2: MNHNY, SVGAGI (reference sequence). CDR3 coding DNA: TGTGTCAGCAGTGCGACAGGCTCAAATGAAAAACTGTTTTTT. It codes for CVSSATGSNEKLFF.

This clonotype was counted only a few times. The chain links TRBV2 to TRBJ1-2; D might be TRBD1 (5 bases). The germline CDR1 and CDR2 sequences are SNHLY and FYNNEI. The V end lost 0 bases, the J end lost 5 bases, and 13 bases lay between the germline ends. There are 15 residues in the CDR3. The CDR3 DNA sequence: TGTGCCAGCAGTGAAGCGGCACAGGCCACATATGGCTACACCTTC. Translating gives CASSEAAQATYGYTF.

This clonotype was counted at least ten times. CDR3 nucleotide sequence: TGTGCCAGCAGTACGATTACCGGGACAGGGTGGTATAGTAACACCGGGGAGCTGTTTTTT. Amino acids: CASSTITGTGWYSNTGELFF. This chain uses TRBV27 with TRBJ2-2, with TRBD1 identical over 9 bases. After removal of 5 bases from V and 2 bases from J, the junction contained 18 bases not matched to a gene. In germline, CDR1 is MNHEY, CDR2 SMNVEV (reference sequence). The CDR3 length is 20 residues.

The chain joins TRBV4-3 to TRBJ2-1; possibly TRBD1 for D (6 bases). The CDR3 runs 17 residues. CDR1 is LGHNA, CDR2 YSLEER, per germline. Trimming took 2 bases from V and 5 from J, leaving 19 bases between them. CDR3 DNA: TGCGCCAGCAGCCAAAACAGGGCTCGGAGCACCAACAATGAGCAGTTCTTC. Its translation: CASSQNRARSTNNEQFF.

In its sample, this clonotype was seen a few times. One end of the junction is discordant with germline, which a read error may explain. The genes are TRBV27 and TRBJ2-7; 8 nucleotides line up with TRBD2. CDR1 and CDR2 (germline): MNHEY, SMNVEV (reference sequence). CDR3 length equals 15 residues. The CDR3 nucleotides are TGTGCCGGCAGTTTAAAAGGACTAGCACACTACGAGCAGTACTTC. It is translated as CAGSLKGLAHYEQYF.

This sequence joins TRBV30 and TRBJ1-1; D remains ambiguous. The CDR3 has 11 residues. The germline V and J ends were trimmed by 0 bases and 10 bases, with 9 bases remaining between them. The germline CDR1 and CDR2 sequences are GTSNPN and SVGIG (reference sequence). The CDR3 DNA reads TGTGCCTGGAGTGTTAACGGCGTAGCTTTCTTT. This sequence encodes CAWSVNGVAFF.

The V call is TRBV2, the J call TRBJ2-2; 10 bases match TRBD1. The germline CDR1 and CDR2 sequences are SNHLY and FYNNEI. The CDR3 is made up of 16 amino acids. J gave up 0 bases and V 4 bases, and 2 bases lay outside the gene matches. The CDR3 sequence is CASSGDRGSNTGELFF. The CDR3 nucleotides read TGTGCCAGCAGTGGGGACAGGGGATCGAACACCGGGGAGCTGTTTTTT. Using reference TRBV2 and TRBJ2-2 for the parts outside the CDR3, the full variable domain is EPEVTQTPSHQVTQMGQEVILRCVPISNHLYFYWYRQILGQKVEFLVSFYNNEISEKSEIFDDQFSVERPDGSNFTLKIRSTKLEDSAMYFCASSGDRGSNTGELFFGEGSRLTVL.

The J gene is TRBJ2-7, the V gene TRBV7-9; 11 bases match TRBD1. V lost 3 bases, J lost 4 bases, and 5 bases stayed unmatched. Germline CDR1 reads SEHNR; CDR2 reads FQNEAQ (reference sequence). CDR3 length equals 15 residues. CDR3 sequence: CASSFPGTGGYEQYF. As DNA, the CDR3 is TGTGCCAGCAGCTTCCCCGGGACAGGGGGGTACGAGCAGTACTTC.

This clonotype has a count of ten or more. This chain's CDR3 is CASSINRARTDTQYF. The DNA of the CDR3 is TGTGCCAGCAGCATCAACAGGGCCCGCACAGATACGCAGTATTTT. V gene TRBV7-9 combines with J gene TRBJ2-3; a possible D gene is TRBD1 (6 bases). V lost 5 bases and J 1 base, leaving 13 bases between the germline ends. CDR1 and CDR2 (germline): SEHNR, FQNEAQ (reference sequence). This CDR3 has 15 amino acids.

J is TRBJ2-5 and V is TRBV6-2 or TRBV6-3, with 9 bases matching TRBD2. This CDR3 is 15 amino acids long. V lost 7 bases to trimming and J lost 1 base; unmatched junction nucleotides: 7. CDR1 is MNHEY, CDR2 SVGEGT, per germline. The CDR3 protein is CASKWLAGPQETQYF. The CDR3 bases are TGTGCCAGCAAGTGGCTAGCGGGACCCCAAGAGACCCAGTACTTC.

This chain joins TRBV6-1 and TRBJ2-1; D is unclear. The CDR3 spans 14 residues. Trimming left V 2 bases short and J 5 bases short, with 10 bases between. Germline CDR1 is MNHNS and CDR2 is SASEGT. The CDR3 region has the DNA TGTGCCAGCAGTGAATTAATAAGGAACAATGAGCAGTTCTTC. This translates into CASSELIRNNEQFF.

In the case of this clonotype: Given a much more abundant clone one base away, this may be a read error. The chain links TRBV6-2 or TRBV6-3 to TRBJ1-5; 8 bases fit TRBD1. The germline CDR1 and CDR2 sequences are MNHEY and SVGEGT. The CDR3 extends over 15 amino acids. DNA of the CDR3: TGTGCCGGCAGTTACTTTGGACAGGGCGATCAGCCCCAGCATTTT. Its protein is CAGSYFGQGDQPQHF.

The rearrangement uses TRBV27 and TRBJ1-5; no reliable D call. The germline V and J ends were trimmed by 6 bases and 6 bases, with 12 bases remaining between them. The CDR3 has 13 amino acids. Germline V gene sequence: CDR1 MNHEY, CDR2 SMNVEV (reference sequence). The CDR3 nucleotides are TGTGCCAGCAGACAAGGCTCGGGTCAGCCCCAGCATTTT. This gives the protein CASRQGSGQPQHF.

There are many counts of this clonotype. The rearrangement uses TRBV20-1 and TRBJ2-7; 8 bases are shared with TRBD1. V dropped 2 bases and J dropped 6; count of bases not matched to a gene: 18. Germline V gene lookup returns CDR1 DFQATT and CDR2 SNEGSKA (reference sequence). The CDR3 loop spans 17 amino acids. The CDR3 coding sequence is TGCAGTGCTAGACCCACAGAGGCGACAGGGGTCATCTCCGAGCAGTACTTC. Translating gives CSARPTEATGVISEQYF.

This clonotype was seen ten or more times. The chain carries TRBV9 and TRBJ2-2; a possible D gene is TRBD2 (5 bases). The CDR3 sequence is 15 residues long. Germline CDR1 is SGDLS and CDR2 is YYNGEE. V was trimmed by 0 bases and J by 1 base, leaving 7 bases between them. Here the CDR3 reads CASSVAGMNTGELFF. In DNA, the CDR3 is TGTGCCAGCAGCGTAGCGGGAATGAACACCGGGGAGCTGTTTTTT.

This clonotype was detected ten times or more. This chain joins TRBV12-3 or TRBV12-4 and TRBJ1-1; D is possibly TRBD1 (6 bases). The V end lost 6 bases, the J end lost 1 base, and 18 bases lay between the germline ends. There are 16 residues in the CDR3. CDR3: CASSRIWGRGNTEAFF. CDR3 DNA: TGTGCCAGCAGCCGAATTTGGGGGCGCGGGAACACTGAAGCTTTCTTT.

This clonotype was counted only a few times. The chain combines TRBV7-9 with TRBJ2-5; D is ambiguous. CDR3 size: 16 residues. Germline V gene lookup returns CDR1 SEHNR and CDR2 FQNEAQ (reference sequence). V dropped 1 base and J dropped 1 base, with 13 bases sitting between them. CDR3 sequence: CASSLDWSQLQETQYF. Here the CDR3 DNA reads TGTGCCAGCAGCTTAGATTGGTCACAACTCCAAGAGACCCAGTACTTC.

The CDR3 DNA is TGTGCCAGCTCACCACCGACAGCCCAGCCCCAGCATTTT. It encodes CASSPPTAQPQHF. V and J are TRBV18 and TRBJ1-5, with D possibly TRBD1 on 5 matching bases. The germline V gene encodes CDR1 KGHSH and CDR2 LQKENI. The CDR3 is made up of 13 amino acids. The V and J ends lost 0 bases and 7 bases respectively, with 7 bases between them. Complete variable domain (other parts from reference TRBV18 and TRBJ1-5): NAGVMQNPRHLVRRRGQEARLRCSPMKGHSHVYWYRQLPEEGLKFMVYLQKENIIDESGMPKERFSAEFPKEGPSILRIQQVVRGDSAAYFCASSPPTAQPQHFGDGTRLSIL.

Comment on this clonotype: The junction does not match germline at one end; this may be a read error. CDR3 DNA sequence: TGTGCCAGCAGCTTTGGATACGAGCGGTACTTC. As protein: CASSFGYERYF. J is TRBJ2-7 and V is TRBV7-2; the D is unclear. The germline gives CDR1 SGHTA, CDR2 FQGNSA. The CDR3 has 11 amino acids.

This clonotype has ten or more counts. The chain employs TRBV5-1 and TRBJ2-4; 13 bases are a match to TRBD2. The CDR3 loop spans 15 amino acids. Germline V gene sequence: CDR1 SGHRS, CDR2 YFSETQ. The V and J ends lost 4 bases and 4 bases, in that order; junction bases with no gene match: 2. The CDR3 reads CASSEGLAGKNIQYF. The CDR3 bases are TGCGCCAGCAGCGAGGGACTAGCGGGGAAAAACATTCAGTACTTC.

To note about this clonotype: The junction departs from germline at one end; a sequencing error may be responsible. V and J are TRBV2 and TRBJ2-7, with 7 positions matching TRBD1. From germline, CDR1 is SNHLY and CDR2 FYNNEI. The CDR3 loop spans 18 amino acids. CDR3 sequence reads: CASSVVEDRQGPLYGQYF. The DNA of the CDR3 is TGTGCCAGCAGTGTAGTTGAAGATCGACAGGGCCCCCTCTACGGGCAGTACTTC.

A remark on this clonotype: A much larger clone lies one base from this, so it may be a read error. Here the CDR3 omits its conserved ending phenylalanine or tryptophan, so a read error is the likely source. This chain connects TRBV7-2 to TRBJ1-2, with D maybe TRBD1 (5 bases). V was clipped by 8 bases and J by 8 bases, with 21 bases between them. Germline V gene sequence: CDR1 SGHTA, CDR2 FQGNSA. The CDR3 is 14 amino acids. The CDR3 reads CASGSLEGGEGYTL. CDR3 nucleotides: TGTGCCAGCGGCTCACTAGAAGGAGGGGAAGGCTACACCCTC.

This clonotype has more than one count but fewer than ten. V gene TRBV6-5 combines with J gene TRBJ2-1; perhaps TRBD1 as D (5 bases). Germline V CDR1 and CDR2: MNHEY, SVGAGI. The CDR3 sequence is 14 residues long. The V and J ends lost 7 bases and 5 bases respectively, with 15 bases between them. The CDR3 region has the DNA TGTGCCAGCACCCTGCAGGGTCCCGACAATGAGCAGTTCTTC. Amino acid sequence: CASTLQGPDNEQFF.

The rearrangement uses TRBV20-1 and TRBJ2-2; D assignment may be TRBD1 or TRBD2 (6 bases each). Trimming pared 2 bases from V and 4 bases from J, leaving 14 bases between. The germline gives CDR1 DFQATT, CDR2 SNEGSKA (reference sequence). This CDR3 spans 15 amino acids. As DNA, the CDR3 is TGCAGTGCTAGAATGCAGGGGAGGATCACCGGGGAGCTGTTTTTT. Translating it yields CSARMQGRITGELFF.

This clonotype has more than one count but fewer than ten. The CDR3 sequence is CSARPGQGQANYGYTF. The CDR3 DNA is TGCAGTGCTAGACCGGGACAGGGTCAAGCTAACTATGGCTACACCTTC. The chain carries TRBV20-1 and TRBJ1-2; 9 bases are a match to TRBD1. The CDR3 extends over 16 amino acids. Germline CDR1 is DFQATT and CDR2 is SNEGSKA (reference sequence). V lost 2 bases and J lost 0; bases outside the gene matches: 7.

This clonotype occurred once. A much larger clone differs by one base, so this may be a read error. The chain joins TRBV29-1 to TRBJ1-1; 7 nucleotides align to TRBD1. There are 11 residues in the CDR3. Germline lookup yields CDR1 SQVTM and CDR2 ANQGSEA. CDR3 in amino acids: CSVGESGGALF. In nucleotides, the CDR3 is TGCAGCGTTGGGGAATCAGGGGGAGCTCTCTTT.

This chain connects TRBV6-2 or TRBV6-3 to TRBJ2-3; D is perhaps TRBD2 (6 bases). The V gene lost 6 bases and the J gene lost 4 bases, with 26 bases spanning the gap. Germline lookup yields CDR1 MNHEY and CDR2 SVGEGT. CDR3 length: 18 amino acids. CDR3 protein: CASSPSAIGAGLPDTQYF. Here the CDR3 DNA reads TGTGCCAGCAGCCCATCGGCCATCGGTGCGGGGTTGCCAGATACGCAGTATTTT.

The genes are TRBV5-6 and TRBJ2-5; D gene uncertain. This CDR3 region has 13 residues. V lost 5 bases and J 2 bases, leaving 10 bases between the germline ends. CDR1 is SGHDT and CDR2 is YYEEEE in the germline V gene. The CDR3 bases are TGTGCCAGCAGTGATATGAGACAAGAGACCCAGTACTTC. Translating it yields CASSDMRQETQYF.